The subject of this entry is one T cell receptor beta chain. The sample originates from a study of blood T cell repertoires in COVID-19. The wider study: The study drew acute and convalescent COVID-19 samples from the United States, Italy and Spain. The analysed material was cDNA or gDNA that came from T cells, B-cell-depleted T cells, or PBMCs.

V was pared by 4 bases and J by 6 bases, with 7 bases of the junction left unmatched. The CDR3 consists of 15 residues. Germline lookup yields CDR1 SGHTA and CDR2 FQGNSA. In the original processing: It was from reference gene primer amplification that nucleated cell counts were estimated. TCRdb's copy holds only in-frame clones and misses some; the assay was immunoSEQ multiplex PCR. V, J and clone size are taken as reported in that table, and D and trimming were inferred from the DNA itself. The sample lists about 140,000 clones, approximately 85% occurring once. This receptor was obtained from a man aged 50 to 60 with acute or convalescent COVID-19. The specimen was peripheral blood. The chain uses TRBV7-2 and TRBJ1-5, with 9 nucleotides matching TRBD1. CDR3 in amino acids: CASSSRQGQGQPQHF. CDR3 DNA: TGTGCCAGCAGCTCCCGACAGGGACAGGGTCAGCCCCAGCATTTT.